A single sample gave rise to the 23 T cell receptor beta chains below, sequenced in a study of blood T cell repertoires in COVID-19. Using immunoSEQ multiplex PCR, the repertoire was profiled, and TCRdb retains in-frame clones only, with some absent. The sample holds about 400,000 clones; just under 90% are singletons and the top ten take about 1.7%. Input material: PBMCs or T cells enriched from blood (not recorded which). The receptors were sampled from a young woman who had recovered from COVID-19.

This clone was seen a few times. The rearrangement uses TRBV6-5 and TRBJ1-4, with D maybe TRBD1 (6 bases). Trimming cost V 2 bases and J 3 bases, with 10 bases left between them. Germline CDR1 is MNHEY and CDR2 is SVGAGI. The CDR3 extends over 15 amino acids. Here the CDR3 DNA reads TGTGCCAGCAGTTACGCTACAGGGTCTAATGAAAAACTGTTTTTT. Amino acids: CASSYATGSNEKLFF.

Only one count was recorded for this clone. V usage is TRBV6-2 or TRBV6-3 and J usage is TRBJ1-5, with D possibly being TRBD1 (6 bases). V lost 5 bases and J 1 base, leaving 15 bases between the germline ends. The CDR3 is 16 amino acids. Germline V gene sequence: CDR1 MNHEY, CDR2 SVGEGT. The DNA for the CDR3 is TGTGCCAGCAGTCCCCGAGACAGGCACAGCAATCAGCCCCAGCATTTT. This translates into CASSPRDRHSNQPQHF.

The chain carries TRBV7-8 and TRBJ1-5, with D hard to call. The CDR3 contains 14 residues. Per germline, CDR1 SGHVS and CDR2 FQNEAQ. Deletions cut 0 bases from V and 11 bases from J, with 14 bases between. The CDR3 DNA follows: TGTGCCAGCAGCTTAGCTTCCGGTACCGGGTCCCAGCATTTT. Translation gives CASSLASGTGSQHF.

This chain links TRBV30 with TRBJ2-2; 8 nucleotides line up with TRBD2. Germline V gene lookup returns CDR1 GTSNPN and CDR2 SVGIG (reference sequence). The J segment lost 4 bases and the V segment lost 1 base, leaving 8 bases of the junction unmatched. This CDR3 spans 16 amino acids. DNA of the CDR3: TGTGCCTGGAGTGAGTTCGGGGGGGCGGTCACCGGGGAGCTGTTTTTT. It is translated as CAWSEFGGAVTGELFF. Complete variable domain (other parts from reference TRBV30 and TRBJ2-2): SQTIHQWPATLVQPVGSPLSLECTVEGTSNPNLYWYRQAAGRGLQLLFYSVGIGQISSEVPQNLSASRPQDRQFILSSKKLLLSDSGFYLCAWSEFGGAVTGELFFGEGSRLTVL.

The chain uses TRBV3-1 (or the pseudogene TRBV3-2) and TRBJ2-7; 14 nucleotides match TRBD2. Trimming at V came to 4 bases and at J to 4 bases, leaving 3 bases not matched to a gene. The CDR3 totals 15 residues. Germline CDR1 reads LGHDT; CDR2 reads YNNKEL (reference sequence). This CDR3 reads CASSLGLAGGYEQYF. DNA for the CDR3: TGTGCCAGCAGCCTCGGACTAGCGGGGGGATACGAGCAGTACTTC.

This clone was detected once. V gene TRBV7-3 combines with J gene TRBJ1-3; 8 bases fit TRBD1. Germline CDR1 and CDR2: SGHTA and FQGTGA. CDR3 length equals 15 residues. V dropped 4 bases and J dropped 3; count of bases not matched to a gene: 5. This chain's CDR3 is CASSSSTGVGNTIYF. CDR3 in DNA: TGTGCCAGCAGCTCCTCGACAGGGGTTGGAAACACCATATATTTT.

This rearrangement joins TRBV24-1 to TRBJ2-3; D might be TRBD2 (5 bases). The V gene lost 4 bases and the J gene lost 6 bases, with 16 bases spanning the gap. CDR3 length: 15 residues. Germline V gene lookup returns CDR1 KGHDR and CDR2 SFDVKD. The CDR3 coding sequence is TGTGCCACCAGTGACACTACCAACCCGGGGGATACGCAGTATTTT. It codes for CATSDTTNPGDTQYF.

The chain is built from TRBV29-1 and TRBJ2-7; TRBD1 might be the D (5 bases). Germline CDR1 is SQVTM and CDR2 is ANQGSEA. The CDR3 length is 13 residues. Deletions cut 7 bases from V and 3 bases from J, with 16 bases between. The CDR3 is CSARTHDSYEQYF. The DNA for the CDR3 is TGCAGCGCCCGCACCCACGACAGCTACGAGCAGTACTTC.

The chain combines TRBV12-3 or TRBV12-4 with TRBJ1-1; 8 positions match TRBD1. Germline trimming cut 6 bases from V and 7 bases from J; bases unmatched to any gene: 4. The CDR3 is 12 residues long. The CDR3 region has the DNA TGTGCCAGCAGCCCTGACAGGGGTGAAGCTTTCTTT. Protein sequence: CASSPDRGEAFF.

This clone has only a few counts. Other DNA sequences in this specimen translate into the identical CDR3. The rearrangement joins TRBV7-2 to TRBJ2-3; 7 nucleotides line up with TRBD2. The CDR3 extends over 14 amino acids. V gave up 0 bases and J gave up 5 bases; unmatched junction bases: 2. CDR1 and CDR2 from the germline V gene are SGHTA and FQGNSA. CDR3 residues: CASSLASGGDTQYF. CDR3 DNA sequence: TGTGCCAGCAGCTTAGCCTCGGGGGGAGATACGCAGTATTTT.

V usage is TRBV7-2 and J usage is TRBJ2-3; 8 positions agree with TRBD2. After removal of 1 base from V and 2 bases from J, the junction contained 8 bases not matched to a gene. Looked up from germline, CDR1 is SGHTA and CDR2 is FQGNSA. The CDR3 sequence is 17 residues long. The CDR3 is CASSLDLRAGVTDTQYF. Written as DNA, the CDR3 is TGTGCCAGCAGCTTAGACTTGCGAGCGGGGGTCACAGATACGCAGTATTTT.

This sequence joins TRBV16 and TRBJ2-1; D remains ambiguous. From germline, CDR1 is KGHSY and CDR2 FQNENV. Trimming removed 0 bases from V and 3 bases from J, with 9 bases in between. The CDR3 extends over 15 amino acids. Here the CDR3 reads CASSQSRPLYNEQFF. CDR3 nucleotides: TGTGCCAGCAGCCAATCCCGTCCCCTCTACAATGAGCAGTTCTTC.

CDR3 region: CAWKWDREIVSNQPQHF. CDR3 in DNA: TGTGCCTGGAAATGGGACAGGGAAATTGTAAGCAATCAGCCCCAGCATTTT. The gene calls are TRBV30 and TRBJ1-5; TRBD1 agrees at 9 bases. The CDR3 is made up of 17 amino acids. Germline V gives CDR1 GTSNPN, CDR2 SVGIG (reference sequence). Trimming at V came to 4 bases and at J to 1 base, leaving 11 bases not matched to a gene. Full variable domain (missing parts from reference TRBV30 and TRBJ1-5): SQTIHQWPATLVQPVGSPLSLECTVEGTSNPNLYWYRQAAGRGLQLLFYSVGIGQISSEVPQNLSASRPQDRQFILSSKKLLLSDSGFYLCAWKWDREIVSNQPQHFGDGTRLSIL.

The V gene is TRBV28, the J gene TRBJ2-7, with D perhaps matching TRBD2 (5 bases). Per germline, CDR1 MDHEN and CDR2 SYDVKM. The CDR3 is 13 residues long. Trimming removed 1 base from V and 2 bases from J, with 6 bases in between. In DNA form, the CDR3 reads TGTGCCAGCAGTTTATTCGGGACCTACGAGCAGTACTTC. Encoded protein: CASSLFGTYEQYF. The full variable domain, its missing parts supplied by reference TRBV28 and TRBJ2-7, is DVKVTQSSRYLVKRTGEKVFLECVQDMDHENMFWYRQDPGLGLRLIYFSYDVKMKEKGDIPEGYSVSREKKERFSLILESASTNQTSMYLCASSLFGTYEQYFGPGTRLTVT.

A word on this clone: Other DNA sequences in the sample encode the same CDR3. This sequence joins TRBV20-1 and TRBJ2-7; perhaps TRBD1 as D (7 bases). CDR1 DFQATT and CDR2 SNEGSKA come from the germline V gene (reference sequence). This CDR3 has 12 residues. The germline V and J ends were trimmed by 6 bases and 5 bases, with 14 bases remaining between them. CDR3 sequence reads: CSASQGGHEQYF. CDR3 DNA: TGCAGTGCGAGTCAGGGGGGCCACGAGCAGTACTTC.

CDR3 region: CASNRGNSGNTIYF. The CDR3, as DNA: TGTGCCAGCAACAGGGGTAACTCTGGAAACACCATATATTTT. The genes are TRBV19 and TRBJ1-3, with TRBD1 identical over 7 bases. V trimming: 9 bases; J trimming: 0 bases; junction bases outside the gene matches: 5. The length of the CDR3 is 14 residues. CDR1 LNHDA and CDR2 SQIVND come from the germline V gene (reference sequence).

The CDR3 sequence is CASSPEGYDSPLHF. CDR3 in DNA: TGTGCCAGCTCACCAGAGGGTTATGATTCACCCCTCCACTTT. The gene calls are TRBV18 and TRBJ1-6; D not resolved. CDR3 length: 14 amino acids. Trimming removed 2 bases at V and 8 bases at J, with 10 bases between. CDR1 and CDR2 from the germline V gene are KGHSH and LQKENI.

V usage is TRBV30 and J usage is TRBJ1-5; 8 bases agree with TRBD1. Germline trimming cut 2 bases from V and 1 base from J; bases unmatched to any gene: 16. Germline V lookup: CDR1 GTSNPN, CDR2 SVGIG (reference sequence). The length of the CDR3 is 19 residues. The CDR3 DNA sequence: TGTGCCTGGAGTCCATTCGGACAGGGTTCCTTGTCGAGCAATCAGCCCCAGCATTTT. Residues: CAWSPFGQGSLSSNQPQHF.

The V gene is TRBV27, the J gene TRBJ2-1; maybe TRBD2 (5 bases). V lost 11 bases to trimming and J lost 0 bases, with 11 bases between them. The CDR3 has 13 residues. Germline loops: CDR1 MNHEY, CDR2 SMNVEV (reference sequence). The CDR3 bases are TGTGCCGTCAATGAGGGCTCCTACAATGAGCAGTTCTTC. Translation: CAVNEGSYNEQFF.

CDR3 nucleotides: TGCGCCAGCAGCCAAGTGGCAAGGGGTAGCAATCAGCCCCAGCATTTT. Protein product: CASSQVARGSNQPQHF. The V call is TRBV4-1, the J call TRBJ1-5; a weak D match, TRBD1 (5 bases). Trimming cost V 1 base and J 0 bases, with 10 bases left between them. This CDR3 has 16 amino acids. The germline V gene has CDR1 MGHRA and CDR2 YSYEKL.

The gene calls are TRBV3-1 (or the pseudogene TRBV3-2) and TRBJ1-4, with no clear D. The V gene's germline CDR1 is LGHDT and CDR2 YNNKEL (reference sequence). This CDR3 has 12 amino acids. Trimming removed 3 bases from V and 14 bases from J, with 13 bases in between. DNA of the CDR3: TGTGCCAGCAGCCAGGGAGGTAACTCCCTGTTTTTT. Translating it yields CASSQGGNSLFF.

About this clone itself: The sample has other DNA sequences that encode this CDR3 too. The chain uses TRBV7-2 and TRBJ1-1; 7 positions match TRBD1. The germline gives CDR1 SGHTA, CDR2 FQGNSA. The CDR3 contains 13 residues. J was trimmed by 7 bases and V by 5 bases; bases with no gene match: 7. Here the CDR3 reads CASSSTGVREAFF. Here the CDR3 DNA reads TGTGCCAGCAGCAGTACAGGGGTACGTGAAGCTTTCTTT.

The rearrangement uses TRBV5-1 and TRBJ2-1; a possible D gene is TRBD2 (6 bases). Germline CDR1 SGHRS, CDR2 YFSETQ. The length of the CDR3 is 16 residues. With 0 bases removed from V and 2 bases from J, the gap between germline ends came to 12 bases. The CDR3 loop reads CASSLVAGTPYNEQFF. CDR3 coding DNA: TGCGCCAGCAGCTTGGTGGCAGGGACTCCCTACAATGAGCAGTTCTTC.